This TCR beta chain was identified during a study of T cell changes during pregnancy in multiple sclerosis. In germline, CDR1 is LNHDA, CDR2 SQIVND (reference sequence). V lost 6 bases, J lost 3 bases, and 14 bases lay in between. The CDR3 has 14 residues. The protocol was immunoSEQ multiplex PCR, while the TCRdb copy is restricted to in-frame clones and leaves out a portion. The sample comprises 50,000 or so clones, just over 90% of which are singletons, and about 0.37% rests with the top ten. V and J are TRBV19 and TRBJ1-2, with a possible D match to TRBD1 (6 bases). The material was CD4+ T cells from peripheral blood mononuclear cells, obtained before pregnancy. This TCR was recovered from a female donor with multiple sclerosis, enrolled in a pregnancy study. CDR3 residues: CASRTGMADYGYTF. The CDR3 bases are TGTGCCAGTAGAACAGGGATGGCGGACTATGGCTACACCTTC.